The 9 T cell receptor beta chains below were found in one sample sequenced in a study of blood T cell repertoires in COVID-19. TCRdb's copy holds only in-frame clones and misses some; the assay was immunoSEQ multiplex PCR. The sample carries about 120,000 clones, about nine tenths recorded once. Material: peripheral blood. These receptors all stem from a human donor with active COVID-19. The donor label of this sample is uncertain.

This clone was detected only once. The gene calls are TRBV29-1 and TRBJ1-5; D is unclear. CDR1 is SQVTM and CDR2 is ANQGSEA in the germline V gene. The CDR3 contains 14 residues. Trimming took 8 bases from V and 1 from J, leaving 15 bases between them. The chain's CDR3 is CSHLFSRSNQPQHF. In nucleotides, the CDR3 is TGCAGCCACTTGTTCTCCAGGAGCAATCAGCCCCAGCATTTT. The full variable domain, with the rest looked up from reference TRBV29-1 and TRBJ1-5, is SAVISQKPSRDICQRGTSLTIQCQVDSQVTMMFWYRQQPGQSLTLIATANQGSEATYESGFVIDKFPISRPNLTFSTLTVSNMSPEDSSIYLCSHLFSRSNQPQHFGDGTRLSIL.

This clone was detected only a few times. For the CDR3, the DNA is TGTGCCAGCAGCTTAGAAATTCGTGCGGGGAAGGCCCTCTCCTACGAGCAGTACTTC. This codes for CASSLEIRAGKALSYEQYF. The J gene is TRBJ2-7, the V gene TRBV7-9; the D gene is possibly TRBD2 (6 bases). The CDR3 is 19 residues long. Germline V gives CDR1 SEHNR, CDR2 FQNEAQ (reference sequence). V was clipped by 1 base and J by 0 bases, with 22 bases between them.

This rearrangement joins TRBV10-3 to TRBJ1-1, with 8 bases aligning to TRBD1. Germline CDR1 reads ENHRY; CDR2 reads SYGVKD. V lost 7 bases and J lost 1; bases outside the gene matches: 8. This CDR3 is 15 amino acids long. The CDR3 DNA follows: TGTGCCATCATGGGGACCGGGACAGGGAACACTGAAGCTTTCTTT. Translation: CAIMGTGTGNTEAFF.

This clone has only one observation. The chain uses TRBV4-2 and TRBJ2-5, with TRBD2 as a possible D gene (5 bases). V was clipped by 0 bases and J by 7 bases, with 6 bases between them. This CDR3 comprises 12 residues. Looked up from germline, CDR1 is LGHNA and CDR2 is YNFKEQ. CDR3 protein: CASSQDRGTQYF. The CDR3 nucleotides are TGTGCCAGCAGCCAAGATCGGGGGACCCAGTACTTC.

The chain is built from TRBV12-5 and TRBJ1-3; 8 positions match TRBD1. The CDR3 extends over 13 amino acids. The junction had 9 bases not matched to a gene; V was cut back by 5 bases and J by 12 bases. From germline, CDR1 is LGHNT and CDR2 FRNRAP. CDR3 sequence: CASGPGTGRRIYF. In DNA, the CDR3 is TGTGCTAGTGGTCCCGGGACAGGCCGCCGCATATATTTT.

The chain links TRBV27 to TRBJ1-2; D is unresolved. This CDR3 has 14 residues. The germline V gene encodes CDR1 MNHEY and CDR2 SMNVEV (reference sequence). The ends were cut back, 7 bases at V and 4 bases at J, with 16 bases in the middle. The CDR3 spells CASMRSREFYGYTF. The CDR3 DNA is TGTGCCAGCATGAGGTCCAGAGAATTCTATGGCTACACCTTC.

This clone has just one count. This rearrangement joins TRBV10-1 to TRBJ1-6, with a tentative D call TRBD1 (6 bases). Trimming pared 7 bases from V and 8 bases from J, leaving 12 bases between. Germline CDR1 reads WNHNN; CDR2 reads SYGVQD (reference sequence). The CDR3 totals 13 residues. This CDR3 is CASNARQDSPLHF. CDR3 bases: TGCGCCAGCAACGCACGACAGGATTCACCCCTCCACTTT.

The chain employs TRBV7-2 and TRBJ1-6; D is unclear. The CDR3 is 11 amino acids. Germline V CDR1 and CDR2: SGHTA, FQGNSA. V was shortened by 6 bases and J by 6 bases, with 3 bases between the two germline ends. The CDR3 DNA reads TGTGCCAGCAGGAGTAATTCACCCCTCCACTTT. Amino acid sequence: CASRSNSPLHF.

This clone showed up just once. J is TRBJ2-1 and V is TRBV5-4; TRBD1 aligns across 7 bases. In germline, CDR1 is SGHNT, CDR2 YYREEE (reference sequence). The CDR3 is 20 amino acids. The V segment lost 4 bases and the J segment 4 bases; nucleotides outside the gene matches: 23. The chain's CDR3 is CASSRTGRIEDTGLYNEQFF. As DNA, the CDR3 is TGTGCCAGCAGCCGGACAGGCCGAATAGAGGACACCGGCCTTTACAATGAGCAGTTCTTC.